A selection of T cell receptor beta chains follows, all from one sample in a study of long-term antiretroviral therapy in people with HIV. Sequencing used immunoSEQ multiplex PCR; TCRdb keeps in-frame clones, though not all of them. The table includes approximately 17,000 clones, around four fifths detected once. The material sequenced was unsorted PBMCs, taken 3.2 years after starting antiretroviral therapy. The receptors were gathered from a woman aged 40 to 50 with HIV. The CDR3 runs from the conserved cysteine through the conserved F or W. The order of the fields is CDR3 DNA, CDR3 protein, V gene, clone size, D gene, J gene. A D gene is named only where the DNA matches it firmly. Rows give clone size only sometimes, using once, few, many, or a class for an expanded clone.

TGTGCCAGCAGCCCGGGGACTAGCGGGGGGCGGGGGTATTTT	CASSPGTSGGRGYF	TRBV7-2	-	TRBD2	TRBJ2-3
TGTGCCAGCAGCTCAAGCGGGGGGACAATTAATTCACCCCTCCACTTT	CASSSSGGTINSPLHF	TRBV7-2	once	-	TRBJ1-6
TGCGCCAGCAGCTTGGAAGGGGGGGGAAACACCATATATTTT	CASSLEGGGNTIYF	TRBV5-1	-	-	TRBJ1-3
TGCGCCAGCAGCCCCCTCGGGAGGGGAAACTATGGCTACACCTTC	CASSPLGRGNYGYTF	TRBV4-1	-	-	TRBJ1-2
TGTGCCAGCAGCATAGACAGGACATACGAGCAGTACTTC	CASSIDRTYEQYF	TRBV27	-	-	TRBJ2-7
TGTGCCTGGAGTGAGGGGACAGGGGTTCAGCCCCAGCATTTT	CAWSEGTGVQPQHF	TRBV30	few	TRBD1	TRBJ1-5
TGTGCCAGCAGCTTACTGGCAGGCACCTACGAGCAGTACTTC	CASSLLAGTYEQYF	TRBV7-9	-	-	TRBJ2-7
TGCGCCAGCAGTGAGGGTTCTTCCACAGATACGCAGTATTTT	CASSEGSSTDTQYF	TRBV10-2	few	-	TRBJ2-3
TGTGCCAGCAGCTTAGGCGGGACAGGGTCCATGAACACTGAAGCTTTCTTT	CASSLGGTGSMNTEAFF	TRBV7-9	-	TRBD1	TRBJ1-1
TGTGCCAGCAGCCGGAAGGGGAACGGGGCCGCCGGGGAGCTGTTTTTT	CASSRKGNGAAGELFF	TRBV5-5	-	-	TRBJ2-2
TGTGCCAGCAGTGAAGGGTCAGGGCGCATGAACACTGAAGCTTTCTTT	CASSEGSGRMNTEAFF	TRBV6-1	-	-	TRBJ1-1
TGTGCCATCAGTGATAGTACAGGGAGTGCAACTAATGAAAAACTGTTTTTT	CAISDSTGSATNEKLFF	TRBV10-3	-	-	TRBJ1-4
TGTGCCTGGACCCGACCCCCGAACAACTATGGCTACACCTTC	CAWTRPPNNYGYTF	TRBV30	-	-	TRBJ1-2
TGTGCCAGCAGCCCCCCCTCGGGTGCAGATACGCAGTATTTT	CASSPPSGADTQYF	TRBV9	-	-	TRBJ2-3
TGTGCTAGTGGTCGGGACTTTCCGAACACCGGGGAGCTGTTTTTT	CASGRDFPNTGELFF	TRBV12-5	-	-	TRBJ2-2
TGTGCCAGCAGCTTACAGGAGGGGTCGGCCGAGCAGTACTTC	CASSLQEGSAEQYF	TRBV7-9	few	-	TRBJ2-7
TGTGCCAGCTCACCGTCCGGGGGGGCGGATACGCAGTATTTT	CASSPSGGADTQYF	TRBV18	-	TRBD2	TRBJ2-3
TGTGCCAGCAGCTTAGTGGGGACCCCCGACACCGGGGAGCTGTTTTTT	CASSLVGTPDTGELFF	TRBV7-2	-	-	TRBJ2-2
TGTGCCAGCAGGCTGGGACCGGCGAACACTGAAGCTTTCTTT	CASRLGPANTEAFF	TRBV27	few	-	TRBJ1-1
TGTGCCAGCTCACCAGCAGGGGGCAACACCGGGGAGCTGTTTTTT	CASSPAGGNTGELFF	TRBV18	-	TRBD1	TRBJ2-2
TGTGCTAGTGGTCTAAGCGGGGGGGCGGATACGCAGTATTTT	CASGLSGGADTQYF	TRBV12-5	-	TRBD2	TRBJ2-3
TGCGCCAGCAGCGCGGACCCCGGGACAGGTGGGACCCAGTACTTC	CASSADPGTGGTQYF	TRBV5-1	once	TRBD1	TRBJ2-5
TGTGCCAGCTCACGGAGCACTTACGAGCAGTACTTC	CASSRSTYEQYF	TRBV2	-	-	TRBJ2-7
TGTGCCAGCAGTGAAGGGACAGGTCCCATGGAGACCCAGTACTTC	CASSEGTGPMETQYF	TRBV6-1	few	TRBD1	TRBJ2-5
TGTGCCAGCAGCTTCCCCCCCGGGAAGAACACTGAAGCTTTCTTT	CASSFPPGKNTEAFF	TRBV7-9	-	-	TRBJ1-1